A selection of T cell receptor beta chains follows, all from one sample in a study of blood T cell repertoires in COVID-19. Generated by immunoSEQ multiplex PCR, the TCRdb table keeps only in-frame clones and is missing some. The table has 390,000 or so clones, around 87% seen once. The source material was PBMCs or T cells enriched from blood (not recorded which). The receptors were gathered from a woman between 50 and 59 years old who had recovered from COVID-19. CDR3s include the opening cysteine and the closing phenylalanine or tryptophan. The order of the fields is D gene, clone size, J gene, V gene, CDR3 protein, CDR3 DNA. The D gene is left open where the match is weak. Part of the rows lack a size; the others show once, few, many or a class for expanded clones.

- | - | TRBJ2-3 | TRBV9 | CASTHGRTSTDTQYF | TGTGCCAGCACCCATGGGCGCACTAGCACAGATACGCAGTATTTT
- | - | TRBJ2-4 | TRBV20-1 | CSAGPGNIQYF | TGCAGTGCTGGCCCGGGGAACATTCAGTACTTC
TRBD2 | - | TRBJ2-2 | TRBV5-6 | CASSLAGGWKGELFF | TGTGCCAGCAGCTTGGCGGGAGGTTGGAAAGGGGAGCTGTTTTTT
TRBD1 | once | TRBJ1-2 | TRBV27 | CASSFRGQGYYGYTF | TGTGCCAGCAGTTTTCGGGGACAGGGCTACTATGGCTACACCTTC
- | - | TRBJ1-2 | TRBV6-2/TRBV6-3 | CASSLRVYGYTF | TGTGCCAGCAGTTTAAGAGTTTATGGCTACACCTTC
- | - | TRBJ1-4 | TRBV7-9 | CASSWNRDKRATNEKLFF | TGTGCCAGCAGCTGGAACCGGGACAAACGAGCAACTAATGAAAAACTGTTTTTT
- | - | TRBJ1-2 | TRBV7-2 | CASSLAQDYGYTF | TGTGCCAGCAGCTTAGCGCAGGACTATGGCTACACCTTC
- | few | TRBJ2-7 | TRBV5-1 | CASSLSFRDEQYF | TGCGCCAGCAGCTTGAGTTTCCGGGACGAGCAGTACTTC
- | - | TRBJ2-5 | TRBV12-3/TRBV12-4 | CASSLWRGETQYF | TGTGCCAGCAGTTTATGGAGAGGCGAGACCCAGTACTTC
- | few | TRBJ1-1 | TRBV7-9 | CASSPGGLRAFF | TGTGCCAGCAGCCCAGGAGGCCTGAGAGCTTTCTTT
- | - | TRBJ1-1 | TRBV7-2 | CASSFDRGTEAFF | TGTGCCAGCAGCTTCGATCGGGGTACTGAAGCTTTCTTT
- | - | TRBJ2-5 | TRBV4-3 | CASSLFPSAQGTQETQYF | TGCGCCAGCAGCCTTTTCCCCTCGGCACAGGGCACCCAAGAGACCCAGTACTTC
TRBD1 | - | TRBJ1-5 | TRBV7-9 | CASSLWTGGNNQPQHF | TGTGCCAGCAGCCTATGGACAGGGGGCAACAATCAGCCCCAGCATTTT
- | few | TRBJ1-5 | TRBV6-2/TRBV6-3 | CASSYGDTNQPQHF | TGTGCCAGCAGTTACGGGGACACCAATCAGCCCCAGCATTTT
- | - | TRBJ2-3 | TRBV5-6 | CASSLLPSLDTQYF | TGTGCCAGCAGCTTGTTACCCTCACTGGATACGCAGTATTTT
- | - | TRBJ1-1 | TRBV30 | CAWTPGSEAFF | TGTGCCTGGACCCCGGGGTCTGAAGCTTTCTTT
TRBD1 | - | TRBJ2-5 | TRBV19 | CASRRTGTDVETQYF | TGTGCCAGTAGGAGGACAGGGACAGACGTAGAGACCCAGTACTTC
- | - | TRBJ2-4 | TRBV2 | CASSDMTLENIQYF | TGTGCCAGCAGTGATATGACTTTGGAAAACATTCAGTACTTC
- | - | TRBJ1-5 | TRBV2 | CASSNTGLGGQPQHF | TGTGCCAGCAGTAACACAGGGTTAGGAGGTCAGCCCCAGCATTTT
TRBD2 | - | TRBJ2-1 | TRBV10-3 | CAISLAGGPSPFF | TGTGCCATCTCACTAGCGGGGGGGCCATCTCCGTTCTTC
- | - | TRBJ1-6 | TRBV6-5 | CASSYGRRYGNSPLHF | TGTGCCAGCAGTTATGGCAGGCGTTATGGAAATTCACCCCTCCACTTT
TRBD1 | - | TRBJ1-1 | TRBV3-1/TRBV3-2 | CASSDERGRFTEAFF | TGTGCCAGCAGCGACGAAAGGGGGCGGTTCACTGAAGCTTTCTTT
TRBD1 | - | TRBJ1-2 | TRBV5-4 | CASSNRGLGDGYTF | TGTGCCAGCAGTAACAGGGGCCTGGGGGATGGCTACACCTTC
TRBD1 | - | TRBJ1-5 | TRBV19 | CASSDTGQGGNQPQHF | TGTGCCAGTAGCGACACTGGACAGGGAGGCAATCAGCCCCAGCATTTT
TRBD1 | - | TRBJ1-2 | TRBV7-3 | CASSFGTGDNYGYTF | TGTGCCAGCAGCTTCGGTACAGGGGATAACTATGGCTACACCTTC
TRBD1 | - | TRBJ2-3 | TRBV7-7 | CASSAGTGLDTQYF | TGTGCTAGCAGCGCCGGGACAGGGTTAGATACGCAGTATTTT
TRBD1 | - | TRBJ1-5 | TRBV4-1 | CASSHLGQGPYQPQHF | TGCGCCAGCAGCCACCTAGGACAGGGCCCGTATCAGCCCCAGCATTTT
TRBD1 | - | TRBJ1-2 | TRBV27 | CASSLKMGQNYGYTF | TGTGCCAGCAGTTTAAAAATGGGACAGAACTATGGCTACACCTTC
- | - | TRBJ1-3 | TRBV12-3/TRBV12-4 | CASSFYSGNTIYF | TGTGCCAGCAGTTTTTACTCTGGAAACACCATATATTTT
TRBD2 | - | TRBJ2-3 | TRBV18 | CASSPGLAGTSTDTQYF | TGTGCCAGCTCACCGGGACTAGCGGGAACTAGCACAGATACGCAGTATTTT
- | - | TRBJ1-5 | TRBV12-3/TRBV12-4 | CASYGGGNQPQHF | TGTGCCAGCTATGGGGGGGGCAATCAGCCCCAGCATTTT
TRBD1 | - | TRBJ2-7 | TRBV28 | CASSSPLTGDEQYF | TGTGCCAGCAGTTCCCCTCTGACAGGGGACGAGCAGTACTTC
TRBD2 | - | TRBJ2-1 | TRBV14 | CASSPPGLVHFEQFF | TGTGCCAGCAGCCCTCCGGGACTAGTGCATTTCGAGCAGTTCTTC
- | - | TRBJ1-5 | TRBV12-3/TRBV12-4 | CASSSGIHQPQHF | TGTGCCAGCAGCTCAGGGATCCATCAGCCCCAGCATTTT
- | - | TRBJ1-2 | TRBV18 | CASSPPDRVNYGYTF | TGTGCCAGCTCACCCCCAGACAGAGTTAACTATGGCTACACCTTC
- | once | TRBJ1-1 | TRBV19 | CASSVTTGRNTEAFF | TGTGCCAGTAGTGTGACTACAGGGCGGAACACTGAAGCTTTCTTT
TRBD1 | - | TRBJ1-5 | TRBV19 | CASSFDRDQPQHF | TGTGCCAGTAGTTTCGACAGGGATCAGCCCCAGCATTTT
- | - | TRBJ2-7 | TRBV2 | CASSVSAISYEQYF | TGTGCCAGCAGTGTGTCCGCGATCTCCTACGAGCAGTACTTC
TRBD1 | - | TRBJ2-5 | TRBV5-1 | CASSWRPGQEIRLQETQYF | TGCGCCAGCAGCTGGAGGCCGGGACAGGAGATTCGTCTTCAAGAGACCCAGTACTTC
- | - | TRBJ1-1 | TRBV11-2 | CASSLQGTVAFF | TGTGCCAGCAGCTTACAGGGCACAGTAGCTTTCTTT
- | - | TRBJ1-5 | TRBV7-9 | CASSSQEGNQPQHF | TGTGCCAGCAGCTCACAAGAGGGCAATCAGCCCCAGCATTTT
TRBD2 | - | TRBJ2-1 | TRBV3-1/TRBV3-2 | CASSQDGTRGNEQFF | TGTGCCAGCAGCCAAGATGGGACTAGGGGGAATGAGCAGTTCTTC
TRBD1 | - | TRBJ1-1 | TRBV10-2 | CASSGQGNTEAFF | TGCGCCAGCAGTGGACAGGGAAACACTGAAGCTTTCTTT
TRBD1 | - | TRBJ1-1 | TRBV4-1 | CASSPTRDRGLTFF | TGCGCCAGCAGCCCCACCCGGGACAGGGGTTTAACTTTCTTT
TRBD1 | - | TRBJ2-2 | TRBV4-1 | CASSQDPGGLTGELFF | TGCGCCAGCAGCCAAGATCCAGGGGGCCTAACCGGGGAGCTGTTTTTT
- | - | TRBJ2-1 | TRBV30 | CAWSLGGGLPSYNEQFF | TGTGCCTGGAGCTTAGGGGGGGGCCTACCCTCCTACAATGAGCAGTTCTTC
- | - | TRBJ1-1 | TRBV4-3 | CASSLQGNAEAFF | TGCGCCAGCAGCCTGCAGGGGAATGCTGAAGCTTTCTTT
TRBD1 | - | TRBJ1-2 | TRBV27 | CASSLAGGLEGYTF | TGTGCCAGCAGTTTGGCAGGGGGGCTCGAAGGCTACACCTTC